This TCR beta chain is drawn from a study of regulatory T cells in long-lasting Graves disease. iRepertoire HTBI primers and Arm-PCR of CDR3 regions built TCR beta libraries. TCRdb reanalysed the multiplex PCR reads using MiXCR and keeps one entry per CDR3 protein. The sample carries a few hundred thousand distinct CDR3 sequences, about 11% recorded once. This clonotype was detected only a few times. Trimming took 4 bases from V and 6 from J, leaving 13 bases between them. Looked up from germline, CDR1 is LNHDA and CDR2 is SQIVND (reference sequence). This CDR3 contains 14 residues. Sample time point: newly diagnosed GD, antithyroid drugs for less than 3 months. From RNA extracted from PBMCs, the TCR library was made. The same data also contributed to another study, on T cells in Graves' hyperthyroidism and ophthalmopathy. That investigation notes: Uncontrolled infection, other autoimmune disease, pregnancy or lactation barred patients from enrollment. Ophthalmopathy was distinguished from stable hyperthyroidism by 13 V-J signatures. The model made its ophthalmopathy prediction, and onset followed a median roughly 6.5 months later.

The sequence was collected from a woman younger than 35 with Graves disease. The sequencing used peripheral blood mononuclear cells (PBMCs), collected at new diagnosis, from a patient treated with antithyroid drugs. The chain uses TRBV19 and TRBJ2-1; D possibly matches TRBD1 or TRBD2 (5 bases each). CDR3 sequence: CASSKWGGSNEQFF. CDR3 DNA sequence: TGTGCCAGTAGTAAGTGGGGCGGGTCCAATGAGCAGTTCTTC.